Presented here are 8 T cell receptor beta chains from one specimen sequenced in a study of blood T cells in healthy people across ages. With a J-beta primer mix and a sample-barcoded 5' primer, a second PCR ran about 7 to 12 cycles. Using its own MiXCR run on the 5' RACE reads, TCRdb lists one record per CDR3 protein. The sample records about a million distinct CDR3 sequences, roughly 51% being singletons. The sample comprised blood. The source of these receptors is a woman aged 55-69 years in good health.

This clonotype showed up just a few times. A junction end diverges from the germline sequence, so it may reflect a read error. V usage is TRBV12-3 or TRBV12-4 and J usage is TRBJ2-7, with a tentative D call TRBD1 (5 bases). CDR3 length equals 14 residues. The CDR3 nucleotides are TGTGCCGGCAGCCAACGGCCAGGGCCATACGAGCAGTACTTC. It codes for CAGSQRPGPYEQYF.

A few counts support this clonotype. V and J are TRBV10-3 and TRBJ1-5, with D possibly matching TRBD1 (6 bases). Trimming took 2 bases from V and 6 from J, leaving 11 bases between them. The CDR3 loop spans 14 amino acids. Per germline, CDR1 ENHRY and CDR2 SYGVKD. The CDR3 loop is CAISEGVGGQPQHF. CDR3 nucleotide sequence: TGTGCCATCAGTGAGGGGGTAGGGGGTCAGCCCCAGCATTTT.

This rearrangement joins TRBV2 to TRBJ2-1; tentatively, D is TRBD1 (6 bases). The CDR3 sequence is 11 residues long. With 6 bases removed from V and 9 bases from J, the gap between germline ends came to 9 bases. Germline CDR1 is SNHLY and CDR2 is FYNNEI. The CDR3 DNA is TGTGCCAGCAGGGGGGCGGGTGAGCAGTTCTTC. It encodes CASRGAGEQFF.

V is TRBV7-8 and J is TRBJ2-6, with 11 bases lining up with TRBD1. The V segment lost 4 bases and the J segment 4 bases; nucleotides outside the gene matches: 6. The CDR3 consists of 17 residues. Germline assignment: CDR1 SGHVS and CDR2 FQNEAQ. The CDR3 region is CASSSGQGALGANVLTF. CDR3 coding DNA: TGTGCCAGCAGCTCCGGACAGGGGGCGCTCGGGGCCAACGTCCTGACTTTC.

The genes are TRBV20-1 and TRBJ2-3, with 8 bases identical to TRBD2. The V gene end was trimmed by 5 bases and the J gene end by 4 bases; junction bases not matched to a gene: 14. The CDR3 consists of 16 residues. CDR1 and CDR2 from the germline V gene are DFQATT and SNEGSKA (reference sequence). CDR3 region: CSAVGFAGGQADTQYF. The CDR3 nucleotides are TGCAGTGCTGTGGGGTTCGCGGGAGGCCAGGCAGATACGCAGTATTTT.

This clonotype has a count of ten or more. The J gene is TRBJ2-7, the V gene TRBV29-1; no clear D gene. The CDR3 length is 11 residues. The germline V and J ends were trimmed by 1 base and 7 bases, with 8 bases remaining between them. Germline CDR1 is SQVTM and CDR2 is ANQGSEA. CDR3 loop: CSVEGWGEQYF. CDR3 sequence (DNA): TGCAGCGTTGAAGGGTGGGGAGAGCAGTACTTC.

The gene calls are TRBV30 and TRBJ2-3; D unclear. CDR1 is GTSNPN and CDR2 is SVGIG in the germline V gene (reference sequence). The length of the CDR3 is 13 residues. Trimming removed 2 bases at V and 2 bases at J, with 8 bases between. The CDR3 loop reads CAWSPSTTDTQYF. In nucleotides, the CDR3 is TGTGCCTGGAGTCCTTCTACCACAGATACGCAGTATTTT.

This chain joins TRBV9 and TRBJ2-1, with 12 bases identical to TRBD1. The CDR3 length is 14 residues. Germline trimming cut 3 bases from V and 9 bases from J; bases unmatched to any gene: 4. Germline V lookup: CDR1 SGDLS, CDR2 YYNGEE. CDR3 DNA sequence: TGTGCCAGCAGCGCCGGGACAGGGGGCTTTGAGCAGTTCTTC. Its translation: CASSAGTGGFEQFF.